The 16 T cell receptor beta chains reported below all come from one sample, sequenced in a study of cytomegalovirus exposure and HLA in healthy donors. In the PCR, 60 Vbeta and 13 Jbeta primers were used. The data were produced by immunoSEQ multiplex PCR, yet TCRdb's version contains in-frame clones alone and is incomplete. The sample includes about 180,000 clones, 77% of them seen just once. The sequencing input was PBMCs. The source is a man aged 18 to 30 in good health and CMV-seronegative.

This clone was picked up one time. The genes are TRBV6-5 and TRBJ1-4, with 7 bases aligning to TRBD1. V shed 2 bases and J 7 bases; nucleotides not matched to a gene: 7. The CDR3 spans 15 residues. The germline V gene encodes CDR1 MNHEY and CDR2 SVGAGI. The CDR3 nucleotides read TGTGCCAGCAGTTACAGGGGGCTTCACCGTGAAAAACTGTTTTTT. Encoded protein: CASSYRGLHREKLFF.

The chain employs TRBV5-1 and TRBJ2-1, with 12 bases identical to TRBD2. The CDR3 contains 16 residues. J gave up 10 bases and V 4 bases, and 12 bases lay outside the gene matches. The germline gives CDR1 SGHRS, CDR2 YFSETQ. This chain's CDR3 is CASSPDLAGGLREQFF. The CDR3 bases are TGCGCCAGCAGCCCCGATCTAGCGGGAGGGCTCCGGGAGCAGTTCTTC.

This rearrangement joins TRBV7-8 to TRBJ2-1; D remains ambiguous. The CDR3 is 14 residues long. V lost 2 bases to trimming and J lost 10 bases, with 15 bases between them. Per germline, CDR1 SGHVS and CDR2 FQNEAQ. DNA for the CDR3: TGTGCCAGCAGCTTAACACCGGTTAGCAGAGAGCAGTTCTTC. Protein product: CASSLTPVSREQFF.

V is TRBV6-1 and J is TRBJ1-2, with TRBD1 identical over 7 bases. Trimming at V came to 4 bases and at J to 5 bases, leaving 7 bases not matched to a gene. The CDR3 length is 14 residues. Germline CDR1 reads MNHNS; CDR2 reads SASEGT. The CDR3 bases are TGTGCCAGCAGTGGACAGGGCGGGAGGTATGGCTACACCTTC. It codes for CASSGQGGRYGYTF.

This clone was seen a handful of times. The CDR3 protein is CASSTRGIGDYGYTF. DNA of the CDR3: TGTGCCAGCAGCACCAGGGGGATTGGGGACTATGGCTACACCTTC. The rearrangement joins TRBV11-2 to TRBJ1-2; 7 bases agree with TRBD1. The CDR3 is made up of 15 amino acids. V lost 5 bases to trimming and J lost 3 bases; unmatched junction nucleotides: 9. Germline lookup yields CDR1 SGHAT and CDR2 FQNNGV.

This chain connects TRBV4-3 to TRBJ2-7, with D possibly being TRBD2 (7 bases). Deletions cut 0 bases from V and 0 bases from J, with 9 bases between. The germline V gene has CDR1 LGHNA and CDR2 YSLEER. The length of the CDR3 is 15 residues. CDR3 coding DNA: TGCGCCAGCAGCCAAGAAGGGGGGGCCTCCTACGAGCAGTACTTC. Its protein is CASSQEGGASYEQYF.

The CDR3 loop reads CASSPFGPYNEQFF. In nucleotides, the CDR3 is TGTGCCAGCAGCCCGTTTGGCCCCTACAATGAGCAGTTCTTC. The chain is built from TRBV11-2 and TRBJ2-1; D uncertain. Trimming removed 5 bases from V and 2 bases from J, with 10 bases in between. Germline lookup yields CDR1 SGHAT and CDR2 FQNNGV. The CDR3 has 14 residues.

CDR3 loop: CASSQEGGVRQETQYF. Here the CDR3 DNA reads TGTGCCAGCAGCCAAGAAGGGGGGGTTCGACAAGAGACCCAGTACTTC. The chain employs TRBV14 and TRBJ2-5, with D perhaps TRBD2 (7 bases). The CDR3 covers 16 residues. Germline assignment: CDR1 SGHDN and CDR2 FVKESK. Trimming took off 0 bases at V and 2 bases at J, with 13 bases between the two ends.

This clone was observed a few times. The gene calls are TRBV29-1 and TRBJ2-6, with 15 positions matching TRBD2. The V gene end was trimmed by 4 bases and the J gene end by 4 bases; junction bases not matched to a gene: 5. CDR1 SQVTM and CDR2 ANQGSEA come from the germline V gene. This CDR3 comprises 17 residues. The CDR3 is CSVVWTSGRDGANVLTF. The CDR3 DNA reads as TGCAGCGTTGTGTGGACTAGCGGGAGGGACGGGGCCAACGTCCTGACTTTC.

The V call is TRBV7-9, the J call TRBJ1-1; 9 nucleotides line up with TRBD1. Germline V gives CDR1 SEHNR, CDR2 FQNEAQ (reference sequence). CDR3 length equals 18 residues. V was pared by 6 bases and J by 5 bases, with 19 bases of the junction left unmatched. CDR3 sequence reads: CASSPPVVATGGETEAFF. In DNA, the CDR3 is TGTGCCAGCAGTCCACCTGTGGTGGCTACAGGGGGCGAAACTGAAGCTTTCTTT.

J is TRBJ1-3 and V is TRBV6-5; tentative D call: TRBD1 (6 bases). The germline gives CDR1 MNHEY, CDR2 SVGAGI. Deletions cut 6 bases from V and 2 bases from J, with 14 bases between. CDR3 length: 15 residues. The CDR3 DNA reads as TGTGCCAGCAGGTTGGGGGGGCTCCCTGGAAACACCATATATTTT. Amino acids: CASRLGGLPGNTIYF.

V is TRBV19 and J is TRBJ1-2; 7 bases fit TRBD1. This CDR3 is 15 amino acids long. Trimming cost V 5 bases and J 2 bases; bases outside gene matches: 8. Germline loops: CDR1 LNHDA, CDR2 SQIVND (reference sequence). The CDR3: CASSPSGTVNYGYTF. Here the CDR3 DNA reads TGTGCCAGTAGTCCTTCCGGGACAGTGAACTATGGCTACACCTTC.

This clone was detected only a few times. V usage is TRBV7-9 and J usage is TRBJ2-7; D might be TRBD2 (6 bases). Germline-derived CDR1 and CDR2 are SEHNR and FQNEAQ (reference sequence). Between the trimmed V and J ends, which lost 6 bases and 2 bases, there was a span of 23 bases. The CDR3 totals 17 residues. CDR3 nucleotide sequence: TGTGCCAGCAGTTTACGGTCCGGGACTCTGTCGCCCTACGAGCAGTACTTC. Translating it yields CASSLRSGTLSPYEQYF.

CDR3 in amino acids: CASSLVVPHYEQYF. Written as DNA, the CDR3 is TGCGCCAGCAGCTTGGTCGTGCCACACTACGAGCAGTACTTC. The chain carries TRBV5-1 and TRBJ2-7; D uncertain. This CDR3 has 14 residues. Trimming removed 0 bases from V and 3 bases from J, with 10 bases in between. Germline V lookup: CDR1 SGHRS, CDR2 YFSETQ.

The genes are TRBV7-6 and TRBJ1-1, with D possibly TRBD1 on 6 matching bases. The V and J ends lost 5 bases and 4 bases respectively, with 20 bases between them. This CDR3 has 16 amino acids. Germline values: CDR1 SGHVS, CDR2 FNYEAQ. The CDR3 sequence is CASSRQPEQGVTEAFF. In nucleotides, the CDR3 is TGTGCCAGCAGCCGTCAACCCGAACAGGGTGTCACTGAAGCTTTCTTT.

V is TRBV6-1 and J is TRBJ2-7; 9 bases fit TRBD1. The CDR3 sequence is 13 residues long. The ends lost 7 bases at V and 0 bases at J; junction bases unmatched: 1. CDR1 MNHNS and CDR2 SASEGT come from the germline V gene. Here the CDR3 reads CASKQGASYEQYF. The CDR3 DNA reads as TGTGCCAGCAAACAGGGGGCCTCCTACGAGCAGTACTTC.